The clone carrying this T cell receptor beta chain has only a few counts. Its antigen remains unidentified. The data were obtained in a study of human T cells and chemical hapten exposure. Findings of the study overall: Alopecia was present in the donors, so their immune response may differ from healthy people's.

TCRdb fed the RACE reads into MiXCR, producing one record per CDR3 protein. In the table there are 50,000 to 70,000 distinct CDR3 sequences, 9.5% to 15% of which are singletons. Time point indicated: patch test 3, about 24 weeks after DPC sensitization. Treatment indicated: therapeutic diphenylcyclopropenone sensitization with weekly scalp DPC. This receptor was identified in a man aged 30 to 45 with alopecia areata. Some clones in this sample may be carry-over from other donors' samples. Source: whole blood, taken in connection with sensitization to the hapten diphenylcyclopropenone (DPC).

CDR3 in DNA: TGTGCCAGCAGCCTAACCTGGACCAGGGATCCCTACGAGCAGTACTTC. Amino acids: CASSLTWTRDPYEQYF. This chain links TRBV11-3 with TRBJ2-7, with D perhaps TRBD1 (5 bases). V was cut by 5 bases and J by 2 bases, with 19 bases left in between. Germline V gives CDR1 SGHNT, CDR2 YENEEA. The CDR3 is made up of 16 amino acids. Full variable domain (rest looked up from reference TRBV11-3 and TRBJ2-7): EAGVVQSPRYKIIEKKQPVAFWCNPISGHNTLYWYLQNLGQGPELLIRYENEEAVDDSQLPKDRFSAERLKGVDSTLKIQPAELGDSAVYLCASSLTWTRDPYEQYFGPGTRLTVT.